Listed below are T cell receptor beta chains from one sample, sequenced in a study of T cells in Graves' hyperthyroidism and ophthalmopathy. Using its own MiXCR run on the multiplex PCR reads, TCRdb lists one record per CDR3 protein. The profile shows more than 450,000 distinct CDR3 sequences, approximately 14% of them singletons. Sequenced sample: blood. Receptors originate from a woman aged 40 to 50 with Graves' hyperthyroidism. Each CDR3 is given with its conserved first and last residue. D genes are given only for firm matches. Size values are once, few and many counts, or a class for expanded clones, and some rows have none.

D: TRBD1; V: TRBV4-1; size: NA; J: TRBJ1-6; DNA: TGCGCCAGCAGCCGGGGGACAGGCCATCTGACACCCCTCCACTTT; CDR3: CASSRGTGHLTPLHF
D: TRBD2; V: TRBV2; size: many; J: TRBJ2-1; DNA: TGTGCCAGCAGACAAATGGGACTAGCGGGAGGAAATGAGCAGTTCTTC; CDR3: CASRQMGLAGGNEQFF
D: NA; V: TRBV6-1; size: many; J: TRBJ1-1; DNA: TGTGCCAGCAGTCGAGGGGGGAGCACTGAAGCTTTCTTT; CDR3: CASSRGGSTEAFF
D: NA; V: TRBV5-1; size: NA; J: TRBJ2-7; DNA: TGTGCCAGCAGCTTGGGTCTTTTGGGCGAGCAGTACTTC; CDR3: CASSLGLLGEQYF
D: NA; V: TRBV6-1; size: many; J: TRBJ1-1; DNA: TGTGCCAGCAGGCCAGGGTTCATAAACACTGAAGCTTTCTTT; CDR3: CASRPGFINTEAFF
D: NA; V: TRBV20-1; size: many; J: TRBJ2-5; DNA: TGCAGTGCTAGACAGGGTTTCCAAGAGACCCAGTACTTC; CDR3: CSARQGFQETQYF
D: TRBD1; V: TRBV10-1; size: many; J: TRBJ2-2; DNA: TGCGCCAGCAGTGAGGGACAGGGGCGTCATCACACCGGGGAGCTGTTTTTT; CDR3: CASSEGQGRHHTGELFF
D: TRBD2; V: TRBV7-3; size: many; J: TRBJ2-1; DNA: TGTGCCAGCAGCTTAATAGCGGGAGTGGATGAGCAGTTCTTC; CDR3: CASSLIAGVDEQFF
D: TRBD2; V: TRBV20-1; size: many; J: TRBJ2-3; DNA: TGCAGTGCAGAACTAGCGGTCGAGACCGGAGATACGCAGTATTTT; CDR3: CSAELAVETGDTQYF
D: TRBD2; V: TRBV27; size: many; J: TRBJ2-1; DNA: TGTGCCAGCAGTGTGACTAGCGGCGAGCAGTTCTTC; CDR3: CASSVTSGEQFF
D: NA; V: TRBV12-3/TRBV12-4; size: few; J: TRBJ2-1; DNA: TGTGCCAGCAGTTTGTCTAGTGCGGCTGAGCAGTTCTTC; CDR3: CASSLSSAAEQFF
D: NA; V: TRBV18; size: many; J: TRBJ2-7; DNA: TGTGCCAGCGCGAGCAGTAACGAGCAGTACTTC; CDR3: CASASSNEQYF
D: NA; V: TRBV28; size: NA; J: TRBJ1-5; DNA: TGTGCCAGCAGTTTAAGCAGAAACAATCAGCCCCAGCATTTT; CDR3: CASSLSRNNQPQHF
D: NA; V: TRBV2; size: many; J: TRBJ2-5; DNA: TGTGCCAGCAAGCGGGAAGAGACCCAGTACTTC; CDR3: CASKREETQYF
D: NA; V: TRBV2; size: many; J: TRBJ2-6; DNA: TGTGCCAGCAGCGGGTCCGGGGCCAACGTCCTGACTTTC; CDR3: CASSGSGANVLTF
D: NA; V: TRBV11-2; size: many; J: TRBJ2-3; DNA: TGTGCCAGCAGTACGGGGGCTAGCGGACTCACAGATACGCAGTATTTT; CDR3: CASSTGASGLTDTQYF
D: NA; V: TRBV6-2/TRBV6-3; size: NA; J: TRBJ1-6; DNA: TGTGCCAGCAGTGTATCCGGGACATCGAGTTCACCCCTCCACTTT; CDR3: CASSVSGTSSSPLHF
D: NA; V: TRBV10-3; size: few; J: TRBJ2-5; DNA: TGTGCCATCAGTGAGGGGGGAGAGACCCAGTACTTC; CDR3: CAISEGGETQYF
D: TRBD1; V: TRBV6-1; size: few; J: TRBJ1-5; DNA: TGTGCCAGCAGTCCCGGGACAGGTATAAGTGGTCAGCCCCAGCATTTT; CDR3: CASSPGTGISGQPQHF
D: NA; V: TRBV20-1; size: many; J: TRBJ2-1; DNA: TGCAGTGCTAGAGATCTGGGGACGTTCCCTGGAAATGAGCAGTTCTTC; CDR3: CSARDLGTFPGNEQFF
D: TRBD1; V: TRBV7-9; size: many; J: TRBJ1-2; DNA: TGTGCCAGCAGCTTAGGGGGACAGGCGCCCTATGGCTACACCTTC; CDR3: CASSLGGQAPYGYTF
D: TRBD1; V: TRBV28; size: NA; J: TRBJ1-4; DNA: TGTGCCAGCAGTTTGGGCGGGACAGGGCATGAAAAACTGTTTTTT; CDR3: CASSLGGTGHEKLFF
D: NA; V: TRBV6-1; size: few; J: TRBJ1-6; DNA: TGTGCCAGCAGTTACCCCACGGGAGGGAGCTCCTATAATTCACCCCTCCACTTT; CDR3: CASSYPTGGSSYNSPLHF
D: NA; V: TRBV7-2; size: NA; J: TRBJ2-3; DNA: TGTGCCAGCAGCTTTCGGAGGGCCGGAGATACGCAGTATTTT; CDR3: CASSFRRAGDTQYF
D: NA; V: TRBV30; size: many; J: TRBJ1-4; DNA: TGTGCCTGGACGTCAGGGGCAACTAATGAAAAACTGTTTTTT; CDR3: CAWTSGATNEKLFF
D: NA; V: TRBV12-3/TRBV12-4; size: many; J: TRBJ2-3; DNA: TGTGCCAGCAGTTTAAGGGAGTCGCTCACAGATACGCAGTATTTT; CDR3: CASSLRESLTDTQYF
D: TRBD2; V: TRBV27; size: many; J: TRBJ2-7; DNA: TGTGCCAGCAGTCCGGGGACTAGCGGAGGGAAGGAGCAGTACTTC; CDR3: CASSPGTSGGKEQYF
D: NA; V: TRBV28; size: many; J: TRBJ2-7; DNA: TGTGCCAGCAGTTTAGGTTCTAGCGCCTCCTACGAGCAGTACTTC; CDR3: CASSLGSSASYEQYF
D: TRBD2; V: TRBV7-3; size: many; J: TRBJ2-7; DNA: TGTGCCAGCAGCCAGACTAGCAACGACGAGCAGTACTTC; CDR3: CASSQTSNDEQYF
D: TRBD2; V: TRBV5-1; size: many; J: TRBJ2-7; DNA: TGCGCCAGCAGCTTGCTCGGGGGGGAGGGCCTCGAGCAGTACTTC; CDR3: CASSLLGGEGLEQYF
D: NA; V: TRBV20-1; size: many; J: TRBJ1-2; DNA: TGCAGTGCTAGAGTGGGGGGCGCTCCTGGCTACACCTTC; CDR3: CSARVGGAPGYTF
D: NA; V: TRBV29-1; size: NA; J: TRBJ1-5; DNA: TGCAGCGTTGATCCCGGGTGTCGGGAGCGCAATCAGCCCCAGCATTTT; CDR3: CSVDPGCRERNQPQHF
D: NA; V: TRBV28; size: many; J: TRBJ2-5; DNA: TGTGCCAGCAGGTTTAGGGGAGGAACCGAGACCCAGTACTTC; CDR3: CASRFRGGTETQYF
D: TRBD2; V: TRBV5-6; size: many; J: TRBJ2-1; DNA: TGTGCCAGCAGCCCCACTAGCGGTTACAATGAGCAGTTCTTC; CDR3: CASSPTSGYNEQFF
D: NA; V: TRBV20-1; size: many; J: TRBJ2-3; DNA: TGCAGTGCTAGCCGGGGACCTAGCACAGATACGCAGTATTTT; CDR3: CSASRGPSTDTQYF
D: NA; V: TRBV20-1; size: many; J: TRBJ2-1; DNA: TGCAGTGCTAGAGGAGGTGGCTGGGCGGGATCGGAGCACTCCTACAATGAGCAGTTCTTC; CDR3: CSARGGGWAGSEHSYNEQFF